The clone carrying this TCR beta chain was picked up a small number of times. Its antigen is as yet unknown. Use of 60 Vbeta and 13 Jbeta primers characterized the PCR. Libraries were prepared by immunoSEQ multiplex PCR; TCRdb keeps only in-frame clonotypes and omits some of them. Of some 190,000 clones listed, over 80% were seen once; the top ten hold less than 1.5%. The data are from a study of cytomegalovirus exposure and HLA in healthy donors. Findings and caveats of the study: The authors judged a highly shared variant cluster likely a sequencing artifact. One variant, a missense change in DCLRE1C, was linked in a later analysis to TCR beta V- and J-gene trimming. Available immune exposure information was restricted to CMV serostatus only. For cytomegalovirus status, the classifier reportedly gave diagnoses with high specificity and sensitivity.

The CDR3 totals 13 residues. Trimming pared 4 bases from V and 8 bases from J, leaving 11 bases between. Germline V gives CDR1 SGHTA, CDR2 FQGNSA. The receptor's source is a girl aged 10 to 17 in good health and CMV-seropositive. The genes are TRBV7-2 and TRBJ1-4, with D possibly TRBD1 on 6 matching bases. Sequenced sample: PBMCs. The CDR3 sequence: CASSSRGFEKLFF. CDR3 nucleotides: TGTGCCAGCAGCTCCAGGGGCTTCGAAAAACTGTTTTTT.